These T cell receptor beta chains were read from a single sample in a study of T-cell reconstitution after alpha-beta-depleted transplantation in children. TCRdb re-derived calls from the PCR reads in MiXCR, one entry per CDR3 protein. The sample comprises approximately 97,000 distinct CDR3 sequences, around 7% of which are singletons, and roughly 15% rests with the top ten. Specimen: PBMCs, collected before TCRalphabeta/CD19-depleted stem cell transplant. The origin of the receptors is a boy aged 2 to 10 with acute lymphoblastic leukemia, due to receive a stem cell transplant. Both conserved end residues are part of each CDR3. The order of the fields is J gene, D gene, V gene, CDR3 length, clone size, CDR3 protein, CDR3 DNA. A D gene is named only where the DNA matches it firmly. Clone size is not always given. Where it is, it says once, few, many or a class for expanded clones.

j_gene: TRBJ2-2
d_gene: .
v_gene: TRBV28
len: 14
abundance: .
CDR3aa: CASSLSGGTGELFF
CDR3nt: TGTGCCAGCAGCTTGTCCGGTGGAACCGGGGAGCTGTTTTTT

j_gene: TRBJ2-3
d_gene: .
v_gene: TRBV12-3/TRBV12-4
len: 11
abundance: few
CDR3aa: CASSTGNTQYF
CDR3nt: TGTGCCAGCAGCACAGGTAATACGCAGTATTTT

j_gene: TRBJ2-1
d_gene: .
v_gene: TRBV10-3
len: 10
abundance: many
CDR3aa: CATGNGEQFF
CDR3nt: TGTGCCACCGGGAACGGGGAGCAGTTCTTC

j_gene: TRBJ2-1
d_gene: .
v_gene: TRBV6-4
len: 15
abundance: .
CDR3aa: CASSVMGGPGNEQFF
CDR3nt: TGTGCCAGCAGCGTAATGGGGGGCCCGGGGAATGAGCAGTTCTTC

j_gene: TRBJ2-5
d_gene: TRBD2
v_gene: TRBV12-3/TRBV12-4
len: 15
abundance: many
CDR3aa: CASTGGGLRQETQYF
CDR3nt: TGTGCCAGCACCGGCGGGGGACTACGACAAGAGACCCAGTACTTC

j_gene: TRBJ2-2
d_gene: .
v_gene: TRBV7-3
len: 15
abundance: many
CDR3aa: CASSLGQGGTGELFF
CDR3nt: TGTGCCAGCAGCTTGGGTCAGGGAGGCACCGGGGAGCTGTTTTTT

j_gene: TRBJ1-5
d_gene: .
v_gene: TRBV11-2
len: 17
abundance: many
CDR3aa: CASSSSGALGSNQPQHF
CDR3nt: TGTGCCAGCAGTTCGAGTGGGGCACTTGGGAGCAATCAGCCCCAGCATTTT

j_gene: TRBJ2-3
d_gene: .
v_gene: TRBV20-1
len: 13
abundance: few
CDR3aa: CSARNGGPDTQYF
CDR3nt: TGCAGTGCTAGGAATGGCGGGCCAGATACGCAGTATTTT

j_gene: TRBJ2-5
d_gene: .
v_gene: TRBV20-1
len: 13
abundance: .
CDR3aa: CSAPGRSQETQYF
CDR3nt: TGCAGTGCCCCCGGACGGAGCCAAGAGACCCAGTACTTC

j_gene: TRBJ2-3
d_gene: TRBD2
v_gene: TRBV12-3/TRBV12-4
len: 16
abundance: many
CDR3aa: CASSTGLAGSYDTQYF
CDR3nt: TGTGCCAGCAGTACGGGACTAGCGGGGTCTTACGATACGCAGTATTTT

j_gene: TRBJ1-2
d_gene: TRBD1
v_gene: TRBV9
len: 17
abundance: few
CDR3aa: CASSVLSLAQGAEGYTF
CDR3nt: TGTGCCAGCAGCGTTCTCTCTTTGGCACAGGGGGCAGAGGGCTACACCTTC

j_gene: TRBJ2-7
d_gene: .
v_gene: TRBV29-1
len: 14
abundance: .
CDR3aa: CSAATAGVTYEQYF
CDR3nt: TGCAGCGCCGCCACAGCAGGAGTAACCTACGAGCAGTACTTC

j_gene: TRBJ1-3
d_gene: .
v_gene: TRBV3-1
len: 12
abundance: many
CDR3aa: CASSFSGNTIYF
CDR3nt: TGTGCCAGCAGTTTCTCTGGAAACACCATATATTTT

j_gene: TRBJ1-4
d_gene: TRBD1
v_gene: TRBV5-1
len: 13
abundance: .
CDR3aa: CASSLQGNEKLFF
CDR3nt: TGCGCCAGCAGTTTACAGGGGAATGAAAAACTGTTTTTT

j_gene: TRBJ2-5
d_gene: .
v_gene: TRBV7-9
len: 19
abundance: many
CDR3aa: CASSLALISPRAHQETQYF
CDR3nt: TGTGCCAGCAGCTTAGCGCTAATAAGTCCCCGGGCGCACCAAGAGACCCAGTACTTC

j_gene: TRBJ1-1
d_gene: .
v_gene: TRBV13
len: 14
abundance: few
CDR3aa: CASSPWTRNTEAFF
CDR3nt: TGTGCCAGCAGCCCGTGGACCAGGAACACTGAAGCTTTCTTT

j_gene: TRBJ2-2
d_gene: TRBD1
v_gene: TRBV5-5
len: 17
abundance: many
CDR3aa: CASSRGVGQGVTGELFF
CDR3nt: TGTGCCAGCAGCCGCGGAGTTGGACAGGGGGTCACCGGGGAGCTGTTTTTT

j_gene: TRBJ2-2
d_gene: .
v_gene: TRBV7-6
len: 13
abundance: many
CDR3aa: CASSSGPAGELFF
CDR3nt: TGTGCCAGCAGCTCCGGGCCCGCCGGGGAGCTGTTTTTT

j_gene: TRBJ2-3
d_gene: TRBD2
v_gene: TRBV7-8
len: 17
abundance: .
CDR3aa: CASSSASGAWSSDTQYF
CDR3nt: TGTGCCAGCAGCTCCGCTAGCGGGGCTTGGTCTTCAGATACGCAGTATTTT

j_gene: TRBJ1-5
d_gene: TRBD1
v_gene: TRBV6-2/TRBV6-3
len: 15
abundance: .
CDR3aa: CASSSGQLPNQPQHF
CDR3nt: TGTGCCAGCAGTTCGGGACAGCTCCCAAATCAGCCCCAGCATTTT

j_gene: TRBJ1-3
d_gene: TRBD1
v_gene: TRBV7-6
len: 15
abundance: many
CDR3aa: CASRGTGLSGNTIYF
CDR3nt: TGTGCCAGCAGGGGGACAGGTCTCTCTGGAAACACCATATATTTT

j_gene: TRBJ1-1
d_gene: TRBD1
v_gene: TRBV27
len: 19
abundance: many
CDR3aa: CASSLFPGTALRGNTEAFF
CDR3nt: TGTGCCAGCAGTTTATTTCCTGGGACAGCCCTTAGGGGGAACACTGAAGCTTTCTTT

j_gene: TRBJ1-2
d_gene: TRBD1
v_gene: TRBV7-9
len: 14
abundance: .
CDR3aa: CASSPQDRGIGYTF
CDR3nt: TGTGCCAGCAGCCCACAGGACAGGGGCATTGGCTACACCTTC

j_gene: TRBJ2-2
d_gene: .
v_gene: TRBV12-3/TRBV12-4
len: 15
abundance: many
CDR3aa: CASSFDPTVSGELFF
CDR3nt: TGTGCCAGCAGTTTTGACCCCACGGTCTCCGGGGAGCTGTTTTTT

j_gene: TRBJ2-6
d_gene: .
v_gene: TRBV6-5
len: 18
abundance: few
CDR3aa: CASSYNGRGMSGANVLTF
CDR3nt: TGTGCCAGCAGTTACAATGGCAGGGGTATGAGTGGGGCCAACGTCCTGACTTTC

j_gene: TRBJ1-5
d_gene: TRBD1
v_gene: TRBV15
len: 15
abundance: few
CDR3aa: CATSDRAGDNQPQHF
CDR3nt: TGTGCCACCAGCGACAGGGCAGGCGACAATCAGCCCCAGCATTTT

j_gene: TRBJ1-2
d_gene: .
v_gene: TRBV20-1
len: 12
abundance: many
CDR3aa: CSARDEVTDYTF
CDR3nt: TGCAGTGCTAGAGATGAGGTGACAGACTACACCTTC

j_gene: TRBJ2-2
d_gene: TRBD1
v_gene: TRBV11-3
len: 15
abundance: many
CDR3aa: CASSSQGDKAGELFF
CDR3nt: TGTGCCAGCAGCTCACAGGGGGATAAGGCCGGGGAGCTGTTTTTT

j_gene: TRBJ1-2
d_gene: .
v_gene: TRBV6-2/TRBV6-3
len: 12
abundance: .
CDR3aa: CASTDTAYGYTF
CDR3nt: TGTGCCAGCACCGACACGGCGTATGGCTACACCTTC

j_gene: TRBJ1-2
d_gene: .
v_gene: TRBV5-6
len: 15
abundance: .
CDR3aa: CASTERGGADYGYTF
CDR3nt: TGTGCCAGCACCGAAAGAGGAGGGGCGGACTATGGCTACACCTTC

j_gene: TRBJ1-2
d_gene: .
v_gene: TRBV2
len: 13
abundance: once
CDR3aa: CASSEVHFYGYTF
CDR3nt: TGTGCCAGCAGTGAAGTCCACTTCTATGGCTACACCTTC

j_gene: TRBJ2-2
d_gene: .
v_gene: TRBV25-1
len: 14
abundance: few
CDR3aa: CASRPDREAGELFF
CDR3nt: TGTGCCAGCAGACCCGACAGGGAGGCCGGGGAGCTGTTTTTT

j_gene: TRBJ2-1
d_gene: TRBD1
v_gene: TRBV18
len: 13
abundance: many
CDR3aa: CASSPDRYNEQFF
CDR3nt: TGTGCCAGCTCACCGGACAGGTACAATGAGCAGTTCTTC

j_gene: TRBJ2-5
d_gene: .
v_gene: TRBV9
len: 14
abundance: many
CDR3aa: CASSVVWTGSPQYF
CDR3nt: TGTGCCAGCAGCGTAGTTTGGACGGGCAGTCCCCAGTACTTC

j_gene: TRBJ1-4
d_gene: .
v_gene: TRBV7-9
len: 15
abundance: medium-sized
CDR3aa: CATAPVISGNEKLFF
CDR3nt: TGTGCCACCGCCCCCGTGATTAGTGGGAATGAAAAACTGTTTTTT

j_gene: TRBJ2-3
d_gene: .
v_gene: TRBV7-9
len: 14
abundance: many
CDR3aa: CASSFQRMTDTQYF
CDR3nt: TGTGCCAGCAGCTTCCAGCGTATGACAGATACGCAGTATTTT

j_gene: TRBJ1-1
d_gene: TRBD1
v_gene: TRBV29-1
len: 13
abundance: many
CDR3aa: CSVGRDRITEAFF
CDR3nt: TGCAGCGTTGGTCGGGACAGGATCACTGAAGCTTTCTTT

j_gene: TRBJ2-1
d_gene: TRBD2
v_gene: TRBV7-8
len: 16
abundance: many
CDR3aa: CASSWTSGGIYNEQFF
CDR3nt: TGTGCCAGCAGCTGGACTAGCGGGGGGATATACAATGAGCAGTTCTTC

j_gene: TRBJ2-3
d_gene: .
v_gene: TRBV5-1
len: 14
abundance: many
CDR3aa: CASSADSSTDTQYF
CDR3nt: TGCGCCAGCAGCGCGGACAGCTCCACAGATACGCAGTATTTT

j_gene: TRBJ2-7
d_gene: .
v_gene: TRBV6-1
len: 13
abundance: few
CDR3aa: CASSEKGENEQYF
CDR3nt: TGTGCCAGCTCCGAAAAGGGAGAGAACGAGCAGTACTTC